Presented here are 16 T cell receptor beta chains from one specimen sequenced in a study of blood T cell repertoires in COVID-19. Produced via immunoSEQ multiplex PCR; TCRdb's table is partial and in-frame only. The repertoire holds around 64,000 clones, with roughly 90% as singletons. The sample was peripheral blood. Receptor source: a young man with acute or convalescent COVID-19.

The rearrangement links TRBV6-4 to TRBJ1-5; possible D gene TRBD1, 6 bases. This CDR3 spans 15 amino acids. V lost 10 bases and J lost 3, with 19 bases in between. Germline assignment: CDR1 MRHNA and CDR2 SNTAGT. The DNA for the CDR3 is TGTGCCACCAAAAGGGACAACATCGCCAATCAGCCCCAGCATTTT. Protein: CATKRDNIANQPQHF.

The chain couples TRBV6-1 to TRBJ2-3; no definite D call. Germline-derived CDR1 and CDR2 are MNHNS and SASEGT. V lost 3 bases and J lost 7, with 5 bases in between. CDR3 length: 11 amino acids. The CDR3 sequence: CASSDSHTQYF. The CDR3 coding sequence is TGTGCCAGCAGTGATTCTCATACGCAGTATTTT.

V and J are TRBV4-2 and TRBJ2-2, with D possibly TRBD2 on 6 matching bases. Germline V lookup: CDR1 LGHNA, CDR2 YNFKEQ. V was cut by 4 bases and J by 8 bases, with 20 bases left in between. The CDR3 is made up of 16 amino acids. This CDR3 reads CASSRGPTGEEGELFF. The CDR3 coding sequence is TGTGCCAGCAGCCGAGGTCCGACCGGGGAGGAAGGGGAGCTGTTTTTT.

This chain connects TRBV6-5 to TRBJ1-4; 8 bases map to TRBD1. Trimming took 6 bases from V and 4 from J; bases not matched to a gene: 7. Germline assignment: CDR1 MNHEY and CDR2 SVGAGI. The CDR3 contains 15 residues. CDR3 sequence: CASSRNRGVNEKLFF. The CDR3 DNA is TGTGCCAGCAGCCGTAACAGGGGGGTTAATGAAAAACTGTTTTTT.

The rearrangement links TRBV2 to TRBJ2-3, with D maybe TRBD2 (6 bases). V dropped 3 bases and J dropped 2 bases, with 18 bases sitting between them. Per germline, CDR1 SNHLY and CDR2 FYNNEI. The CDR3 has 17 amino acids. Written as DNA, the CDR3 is TGTGCCAGCAGTGATCTGCAGGGACGACTAGACACAGATACGCAGTATTTT. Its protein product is CASSDLQGRLDTDTQYF.

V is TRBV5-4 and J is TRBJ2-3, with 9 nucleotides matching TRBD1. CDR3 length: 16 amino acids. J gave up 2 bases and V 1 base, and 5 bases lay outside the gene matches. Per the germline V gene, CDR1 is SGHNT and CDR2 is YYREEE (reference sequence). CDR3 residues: CASSLLTGGFTDTQYF. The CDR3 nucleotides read TGTGCCAGCAGCTTGTTGACAGGGGGATTCACAGATACGCAGTATTTT. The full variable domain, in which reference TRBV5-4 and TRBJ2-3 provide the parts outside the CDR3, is ETGVTQSPTHLIKTRGQQVTLRCSSQSGHNTVSWYQQALGQGPQFIFQYYREEENGRGNFPPRFSGLQFPNYSSELNVNALELDDSALYLCASSLLTGGFTDTQYFGPGTRLTVL.

The chain's CDR3 is CASSTRRGNGKLFF. The CDR3 nucleotides are TGTGCCAGCAGTACCAGGAGGGGTAATGGTAAACTGTTTTTT. This chain links TRBV27 with TRBJ1-4, with D perhaps TRBD1 (5 bases). The length of the CDR3 is 14 residues. CDR1 MNHEY and CDR2 SMNVEV come from the germline V gene (reference sequence). Trimming pared 5 bases from V and 11 bases from J, leaving 18 bases between.

The CDR3 DNA is TGTGCCAGCTCACTGACCCGAGACTCAGCAGCCACCGGGGAGCTGTTTTTT. Its translation: CASSLTRDSAATGELFF. The chain employs TRBV18 and TRBJ2-2; D uncertain. Germline V gives CDR1 KGHSH, CDR2 LQKENI. V shed 4 bases and J shed 4 bases, with 19 bases lying between them. CDR3 length: 17 amino acids.

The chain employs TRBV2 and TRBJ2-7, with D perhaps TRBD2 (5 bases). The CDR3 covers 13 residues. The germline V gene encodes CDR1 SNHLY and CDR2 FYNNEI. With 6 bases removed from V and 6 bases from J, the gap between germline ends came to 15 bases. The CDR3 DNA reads TGTGCCAGCAGCGGGCCGTCCGGGGTCGAGCAGTACTTC. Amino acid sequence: CASSGPSGVEQYF.

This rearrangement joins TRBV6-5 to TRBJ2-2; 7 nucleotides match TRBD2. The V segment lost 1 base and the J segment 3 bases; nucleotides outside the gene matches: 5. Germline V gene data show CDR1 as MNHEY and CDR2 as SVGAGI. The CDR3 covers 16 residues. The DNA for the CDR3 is TGTGCCAGCAGTTACTACGGGAGGAGGTACACCGGGGAGCTGTTTTTT. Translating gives CASSYYGRRYTGELFF.

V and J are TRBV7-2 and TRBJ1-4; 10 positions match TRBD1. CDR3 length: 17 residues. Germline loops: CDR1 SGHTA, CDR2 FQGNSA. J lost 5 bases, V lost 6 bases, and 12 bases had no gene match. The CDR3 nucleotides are TGTGCCAGCAGTCTCGTGGGACAGGGGTTGAAGAATGAAAAACTGTTTTTT. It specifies CASSLVGQGLKNEKLFF.

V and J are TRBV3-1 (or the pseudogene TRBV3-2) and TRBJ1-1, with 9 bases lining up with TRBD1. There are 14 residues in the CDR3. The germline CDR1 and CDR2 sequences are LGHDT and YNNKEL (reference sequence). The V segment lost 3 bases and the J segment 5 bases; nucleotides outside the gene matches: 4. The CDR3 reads CASSHRDRVTEAFF. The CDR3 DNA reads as TGTGCCAGCAGCCATCGGGACAGGGTAACTGAAGCTTTCTTT.

DNA of the CDR3: TGTGCCTGGAGGGGACAGGCGTACTATAATTCACCCCTCCACTTT. It specifies CAWRGQAYYNSPLHF. The chain joins TRBV30 to TRBJ1-6; 8 bases are shared with TRBD1. V was clipped by 3 bases and J by 3 bases; unmatched bases: 4. Germline CDR1 GTSNPN, CDR2 SVGIG (reference sequence). The CDR3 has 15 residues.

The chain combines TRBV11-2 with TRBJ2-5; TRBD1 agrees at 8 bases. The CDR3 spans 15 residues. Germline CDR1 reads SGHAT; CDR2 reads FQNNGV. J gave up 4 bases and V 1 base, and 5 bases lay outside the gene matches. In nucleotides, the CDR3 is TGTGCCAGCAGCTTAGGGGCAGGGGGCCGAGAGACCCAGTACTTC. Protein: CASSLGAGGRETQYF.

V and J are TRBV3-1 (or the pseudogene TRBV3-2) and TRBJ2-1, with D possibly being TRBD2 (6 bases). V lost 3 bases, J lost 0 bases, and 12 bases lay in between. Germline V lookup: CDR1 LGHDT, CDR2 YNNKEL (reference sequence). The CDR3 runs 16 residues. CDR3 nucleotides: TGTGCCAGCAGCCACACTAGCTGGGGCTCCTACAATGAGCAGTTCTTC. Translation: CASSHTSWGSYNEQFF.

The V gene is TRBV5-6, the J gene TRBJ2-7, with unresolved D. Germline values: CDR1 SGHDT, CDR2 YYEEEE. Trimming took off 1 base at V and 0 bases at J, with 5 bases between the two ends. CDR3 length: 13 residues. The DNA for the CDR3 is TGTGCCAGCAGCTTGTCTAGCTCCTACGAGCAGTACGTC. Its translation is CASSLSSSYEQYV.